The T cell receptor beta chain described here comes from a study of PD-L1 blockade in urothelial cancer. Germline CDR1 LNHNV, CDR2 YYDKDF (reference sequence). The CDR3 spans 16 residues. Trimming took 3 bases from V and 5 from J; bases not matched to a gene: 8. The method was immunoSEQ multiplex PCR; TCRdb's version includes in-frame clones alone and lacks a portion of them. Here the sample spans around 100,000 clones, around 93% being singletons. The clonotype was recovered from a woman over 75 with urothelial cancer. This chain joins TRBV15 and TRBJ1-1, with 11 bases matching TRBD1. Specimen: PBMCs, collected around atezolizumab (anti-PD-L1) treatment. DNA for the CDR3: TGTGCCACCAGCAGGCGGGCCGGGACAGGGGGTACTGAAGCTTTCTTT. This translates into CATSRRAGTGGTEAFF.